This T cell receptor (beta chain) emerged from a study of blood T cell repertoires in COVID-19. Turning to the study itself: Some COVID-19 samples were acute and others convalescent; all came from the United States, Italy and Spain.

Original methodology: Reference gene primer amplification yielded estimated nucleated cell counts. TCRdb's copy holds only in-frame clones and misses some; the assay was immunoSEQ multiplex PCR. D and trimming were read from the DNA, whereas the V and J calls and clone size are those reported in that table. The table lists around 61,000 clones, about 81% of them singletons. The V end was cut by 0 bases, the J end by 0 bases, with 6 bases between. The CDR3 runs 14 residues. CDR1 is SGHRS and CDR2 is YFSETQ in the germline V gene. V gene TRBV5-1 combines with J gene TRBJ1-1; D gene ambiguous. The receptor was derived from a man older than 75 with acute or convalescent COVID-19. Material: peripheral blood. DNA for the CDR3: TGCGCCAGCAGCTTGGACACCATGAACACTGAAGCTTTCTTT. Translating gives CASSLDTMNTEAFF.